Listed below are T cell receptor beta chains from one sample, sequenced in a study of PD-1 blockade in mismatch repair-deficient tumors. Profiled with immunoSEQ multiplex PCR; TCRdb holds only in-frame clones, not every one. The data hold under 150,000 clones, with roughly 90% observed a single time. The sample was peripheral blood, taken 72 weeks after starting pembrolizumab. Source of these receptors: an adult with mismatch repair-deficient cancer. Both conserved end residues are part of each CDR3. The D gene is left open where the match is weak. Clone size is stated in some rows and not others, as once, few, many or a class when expanded.

clone_size: -; d_call: -; j_call: TRBJ2-6; v_call: TRBV4-3; cdr3_nt: TGCGCCAGCAGCCAAGATGGGGTCTCTGGGGCCAACGTCCTGACTTTC; cdr3_aa: CASSQDGVSGANVLTF
clone_size: once; d_call: TRBD2; j_call: TRBJ2-3; v_call: TRBV30; cdr3_nt: TGTGCCTGGAGTGGTGCTCTAGCGGGAGCAGATACGCAGTATTTT; cdr3_aa: CAWSGALAGADTQYF
clone_size: -; d_call: TRBD1; j_call: TRBJ2-4; v_call: TRBV13; cdr3_nt: TGTGCCAGCAGCCCACAGGGGGCTGCCAAAAACATTCAGTACTTC; cdr3_aa: CASSPQGAAKNIQYF
clone_size: -; d_call: -; j_call: TRBJ1-2; v_call: TRBV28; cdr3_nt: TGTGCCAGCAGTTTAATGGACAAAGCTAACTATGGCTACACCTTC; cdr3_aa: CASSLMDKANYGYTF
clone_size: -; d_call: -; j_call: TRBJ2-2; v_call: TRBV19; cdr3_nt: TGTGCCAGTAGTACCCCCTTAGGTGACGGCGCCACCGGGGAGCTGTTTTTT; cdr3_aa: CASSTPLGDGATGELFF
clone_size: -; d_call: -; j_call: TRBJ1-2; v_call: TRBV5-4; cdr3_nt: TGTGCCAGCAGCTTGGTGGGGGGGTATGGCTACACCTTC; cdr3_aa: CASSLVGGYGYTF
clone_size: -; d_call: TRBD2; j_call: TRBJ2-1; v_call: TRBV5-1; cdr3_nt: TGCGCCAGCAGCGGAGCGGGGAGCTCCTACAATGAGCAGTTCTTC; cdr3_aa: CASSGAGSSYNEQFF
clone_size: -; d_call: -; j_call: TRBJ2-3; v_call: TRBV2; cdr3_nt: TGTGCCAGCAGTGTGTACAGGGACACAGATACGCAGTATTTT; cdr3_aa: CASSVYRDTDTQYF
clone_size: -; d_call: -; j_call: TRBJ1-1; v_call: TRBV13; cdr3_nt: TGTGCCAGCAGCTTTGAAGGGGGAACCACTGAAGCTTTCTTT; cdr3_aa: CASSFEGGTTEAFF
clone_size: -; d_call: TRBD2; j_call: TRBJ2-7; v_call: TRBV4-1; cdr3_nt: TGCGCCAGCAGCCAAGTTTGGTTAGCGGGGCCCTACGAGCAGTACTTC; cdr3_aa: CASSQVWLAGPYEQYF
clone_size: -; d_call: -; j_call: TRBJ2-7; v_call: TRBV29-1; cdr3_nt: TGCAGCGTCGGGGTGCTGATTGGGGTGAGGTCCTACGAGCAGTACTTC; cdr3_aa: CSVGVLIGVRSYEQYF
clone_size: -; d_call: TRBD2; j_call: TRBJ2-7; v_call: TRBV7-9; cdr3_nt: TGTGCCAGCAGCTTAGAGGAGGGGACTAGCGCCTACGAGCAGTACTTC; cdr3_aa: CASSLEEGTSAYEQYF
clone_size: -; d_call: -; j_call: TRBJ2-7; v_call: TRBV15; cdr3_nt: TGTGCCACCAGCAGAGTAATTGGGGTTTCCTACGAGCAGTACTTC; cdr3_aa: CATSRVIGVSYEQYF
clone_size: -; d_call: -; j_call: TRBJ2-2; v_call: TRBV7-9; cdr3_nt: TGTGCCAGCAGCCTTGGGTCGTTGGAGCCCGGGGAGCTGTTTTTT; cdr3_aa: CASSLGSLEPGELFF
clone_size: -; d_call: -; j_call: TRBJ2-1; v_call: TRBV27; cdr3_nt: TGTGCCAGCGGTCGCTACTCCTACAATGAGCAGTTCTTC; cdr3_aa: CASGRYSYNEQFF
clone_size: -; d_call: TRBD2; j_call: TRBJ2-3; v_call: TRBV7-4; cdr3_nt: TGTGCCAGCAGCTACCCGGGACTAGCGGGAGGCGATACGCAGTATTTT; cdr3_aa: CASSYPGLAGGDTQYF
clone_size: -; d_call: -; j_call: TRBJ1-2; v_call: TRBV7-2; cdr3_nt: TGTGCCAGCAGCTTAGCTCAGGCTCCTAACTATGGCTACACCTTC; cdr3_aa: CASSLAQAPNYGYTF
clone_size: -; d_call: TRBD2; j_call: TRBJ2-2; v_call: TRBV5-1; cdr3_nt: TGCGCCAGCAGCTTGACGCGGGAGGTCGTCGGGGAGCTGTTTTTT; cdr3_aa: CASSLTREVVGELFF
clone_size: -; d_call: TRBD1; j_call: TRBJ2-5; v_call: TRBV7-3; cdr3_nt: TGTGCCAGCAGCTTAACTACAGGGGGCTCCGAGACCCAGTACTTC; cdr3_aa: CASSLTTGGSETQYF
clone_size: -; d_call: -; j_call: TRBJ2-5; v_call: TRBV27; cdr3_nt: TGTGCCAGCAGTTCGGTGCCTACAGATCAAGAGACCCAGTACTTC; cdr3_aa: CASSSVPTDQETQYF
clone_size: -; d_call: TRBD2; j_call: TRBJ2-1; v_call: TRBV6-5; cdr3_nt: TGTGCCAGCAGCGGGAGGGCCTACAATGAGCAGTTCTTC; cdr3_aa: CASSGRAYNEQFF